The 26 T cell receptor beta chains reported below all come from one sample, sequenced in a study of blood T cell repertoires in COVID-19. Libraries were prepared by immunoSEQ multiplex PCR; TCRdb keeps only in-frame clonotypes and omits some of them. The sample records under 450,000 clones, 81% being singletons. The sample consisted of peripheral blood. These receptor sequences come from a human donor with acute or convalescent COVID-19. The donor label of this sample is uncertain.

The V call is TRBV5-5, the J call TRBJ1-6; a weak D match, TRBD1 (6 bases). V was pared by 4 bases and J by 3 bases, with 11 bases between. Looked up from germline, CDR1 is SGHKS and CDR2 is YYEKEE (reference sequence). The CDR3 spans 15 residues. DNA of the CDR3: TGTGCCAGCAGCCGGAACAGGGACTATAATTCACCCCTCCACTTT. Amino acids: CASSRNRDYNSPLHF. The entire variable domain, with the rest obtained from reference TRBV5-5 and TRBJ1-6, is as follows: DAGVTQSPTHLIKTRGQQVTLRCSPISGHKSVSWYQQVLGQGPQFIFQYYEKEERGRGNFPDRFSARQFPNYSSELNVNALLLGDSALYLCASSRNRDYNSPLHFGNGTRLTVT.

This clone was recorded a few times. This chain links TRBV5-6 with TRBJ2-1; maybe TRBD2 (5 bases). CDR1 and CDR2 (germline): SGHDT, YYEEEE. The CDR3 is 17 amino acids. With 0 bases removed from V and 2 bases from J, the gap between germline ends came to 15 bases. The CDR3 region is CASSLEFESGTYNEQFF. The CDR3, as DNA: TGTGCCAGCAGCTTGGAGTTTGAGAGCGGCACCTACAATGAGCAGTTCTTC.

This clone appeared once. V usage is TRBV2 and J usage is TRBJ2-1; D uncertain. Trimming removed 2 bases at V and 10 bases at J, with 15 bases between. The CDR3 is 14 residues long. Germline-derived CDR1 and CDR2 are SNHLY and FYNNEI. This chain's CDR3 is CASSELGEVTEQFF. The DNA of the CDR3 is TGTGCCAGCAGTGAATTGGGTGAGGTCACGGAGCAGTTCTTC.

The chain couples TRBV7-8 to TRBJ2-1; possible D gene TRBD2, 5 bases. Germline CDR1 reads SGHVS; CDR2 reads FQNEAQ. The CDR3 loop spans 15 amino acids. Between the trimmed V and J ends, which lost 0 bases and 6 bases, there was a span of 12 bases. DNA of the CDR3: TGTGCCAGCAGCTTAGCCGGACTGGAACTCAATGAGCAGTTCTTC. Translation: CASSLAGLELNEQFF.

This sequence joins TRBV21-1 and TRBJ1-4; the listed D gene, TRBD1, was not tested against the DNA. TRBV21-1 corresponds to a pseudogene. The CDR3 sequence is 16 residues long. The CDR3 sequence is CASSRGQERTNEKLFF. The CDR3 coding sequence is TGTGCCAGCAGTAGGGGACAAGAGAGGACTAATGAAAAACTGTTTTTT.

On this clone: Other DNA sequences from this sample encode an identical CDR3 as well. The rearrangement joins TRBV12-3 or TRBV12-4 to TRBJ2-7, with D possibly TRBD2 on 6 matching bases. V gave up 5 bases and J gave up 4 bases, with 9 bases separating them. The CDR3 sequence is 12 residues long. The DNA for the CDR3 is TGTGCCAGCAGTCCGGGGAGGTACGAGCAGTACTTC. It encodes CASSPGRYEQYF.

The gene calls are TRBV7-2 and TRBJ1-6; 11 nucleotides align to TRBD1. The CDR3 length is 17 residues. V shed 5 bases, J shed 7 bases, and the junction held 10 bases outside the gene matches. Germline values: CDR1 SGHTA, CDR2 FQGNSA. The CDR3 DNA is TGTGCCAGCAGCGCTCCCGGGACAGGGGGGAGAAATTCACCCCTCCACTTT. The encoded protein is CASSAPGTGGRNSPLHF. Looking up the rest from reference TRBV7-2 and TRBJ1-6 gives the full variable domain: GAGVSQSPSNKVTEKGKDVELRCDPISGHTALYWYRQSLGQGLEFLIYFQGNSAPDKSGLPSDRFSAERTGGSVSTLTIQRTQQEDSAVYLCASSAPGTGGRNSPLHFGNGTRLTVT.

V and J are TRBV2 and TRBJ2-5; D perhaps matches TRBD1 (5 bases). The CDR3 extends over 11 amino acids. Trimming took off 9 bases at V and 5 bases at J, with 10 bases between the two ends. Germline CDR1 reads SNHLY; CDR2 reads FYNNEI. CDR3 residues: CARQVLETQYF. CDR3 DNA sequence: TGTGCCAGACAGGTGTTGGAGACCCAGTACTTC.

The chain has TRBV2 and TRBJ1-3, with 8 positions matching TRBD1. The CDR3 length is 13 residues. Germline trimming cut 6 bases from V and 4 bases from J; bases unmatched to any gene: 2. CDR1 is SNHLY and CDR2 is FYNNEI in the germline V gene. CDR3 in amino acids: CASRDRAGNTIYF. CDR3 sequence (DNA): TGTGCCAGCAGGGACAGGGCCGGAAACACCATATATTTT.

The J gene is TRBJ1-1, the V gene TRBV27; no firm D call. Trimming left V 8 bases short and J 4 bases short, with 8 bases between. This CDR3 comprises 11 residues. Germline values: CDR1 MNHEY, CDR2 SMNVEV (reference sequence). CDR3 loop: CASDGCTEAFF. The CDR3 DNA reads TGTGCCAGCGACGGGTGCACTGAAGCTTTCTTT.

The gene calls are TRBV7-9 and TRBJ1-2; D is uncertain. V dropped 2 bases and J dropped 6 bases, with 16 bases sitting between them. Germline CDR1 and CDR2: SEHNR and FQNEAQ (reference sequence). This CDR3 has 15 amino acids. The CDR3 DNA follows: TGTGCCAGCAGCTTAACTGGGGTCTTCGGGGATGGCTACACCTTC. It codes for CASSLTGVFGDGYTF.

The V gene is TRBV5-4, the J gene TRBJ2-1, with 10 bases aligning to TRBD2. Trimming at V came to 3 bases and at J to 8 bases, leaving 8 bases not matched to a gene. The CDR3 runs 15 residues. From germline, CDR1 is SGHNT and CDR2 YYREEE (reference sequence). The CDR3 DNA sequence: TGTGCCAGCAGCTCTGCTAGCGGGAGAGTCGATGAGCAGTTCTTC. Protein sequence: CASSSASGRVDEQFF.

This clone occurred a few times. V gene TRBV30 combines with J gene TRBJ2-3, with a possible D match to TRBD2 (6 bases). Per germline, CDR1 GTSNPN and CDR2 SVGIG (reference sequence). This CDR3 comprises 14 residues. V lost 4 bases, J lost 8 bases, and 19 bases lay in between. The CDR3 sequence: CAWTLTGSGGTQYF. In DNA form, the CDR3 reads TGTGCCTGGACCCTAACCGGGAGTGGGGGTACGCAGTATTTT.

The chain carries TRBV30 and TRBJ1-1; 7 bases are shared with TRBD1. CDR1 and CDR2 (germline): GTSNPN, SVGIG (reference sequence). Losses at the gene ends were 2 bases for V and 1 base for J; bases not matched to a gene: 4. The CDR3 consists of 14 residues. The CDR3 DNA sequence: TGTGCCTGGAGTCGAGGGACAGCGAACACTGAAGCTTTCTTT. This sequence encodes CAWSRGTANTEAFF. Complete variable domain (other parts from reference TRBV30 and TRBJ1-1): SQTIHQWPATLVQPVGSPLSLECTVEGTSNPNLYWYRQAAGRGLQLLFYSVGIGQISSEVPQNLSASRPQDRQFILSSKKLLLSDSGFYLCAWSRGTANTEAFFGQGTRLTVV.

The CDR3 here is CASTPQRAGAGNEQFF. In DNA, the CDR3 is TGTGCCAGCACCCCCCAGCGGGCTGGGGCAGGCAATGAGCAGTTCTTC. The chain uses TRBV2 and TRBJ2-1, with D possibly TRBD2 on 6 matching bases. The germline V gene has CDR1 SNHLY and CDR2 FYNNEI. This CDR3 comprises 16 residues. Trimming stripped 7 bases from V and 6 bases from J, with 22 bases between. The variable domain in full, with the rest retrieved from reference TRBV2 and TRBJ2-1, is EPEVTQTPSHQVTQMGQEVILRCVPISNHLYFYWYRQILGQKVEFLVSFYNNEISEKSEIFDDQFSVERPDGSNFTLKIRSTKLEDSAMYFCASTPQRAGAGNEQFFGPGTRLTVL.

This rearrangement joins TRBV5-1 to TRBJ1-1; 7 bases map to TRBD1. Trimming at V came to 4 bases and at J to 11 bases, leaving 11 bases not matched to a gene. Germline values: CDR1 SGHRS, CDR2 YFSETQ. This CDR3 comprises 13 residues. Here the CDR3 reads CASSQWTGGLAFF. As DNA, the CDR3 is TGCGCCAGCAGCCAGTGGACAGGTGGGTTGGCTTTCTTT.

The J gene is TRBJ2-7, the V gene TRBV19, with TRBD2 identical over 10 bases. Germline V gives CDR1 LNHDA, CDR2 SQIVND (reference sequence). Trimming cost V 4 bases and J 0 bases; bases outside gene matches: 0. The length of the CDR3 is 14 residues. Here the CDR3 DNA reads TGTGCCAGTAGTACTAGCGGGAGCTCCTACGAGCAGTACTTC. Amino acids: CASSTSGSSYEQYF.

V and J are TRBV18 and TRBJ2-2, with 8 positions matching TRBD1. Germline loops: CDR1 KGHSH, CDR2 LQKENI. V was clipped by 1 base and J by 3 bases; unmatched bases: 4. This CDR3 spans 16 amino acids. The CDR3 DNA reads TGTGCCAGCTCACCACGACAGGGGTCCGACACCGGGGAGCTGTTTTTT. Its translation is CASSPRQGSDTGELFF.

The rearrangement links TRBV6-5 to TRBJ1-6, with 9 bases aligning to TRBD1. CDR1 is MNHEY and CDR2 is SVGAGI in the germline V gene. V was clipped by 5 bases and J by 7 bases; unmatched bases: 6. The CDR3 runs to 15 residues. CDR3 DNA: TGTGCCAGCAGTCGTTGGGACAGGGTCAATTCACCCCTCCACTTT. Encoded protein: CASSRWDRVNSPLHF.

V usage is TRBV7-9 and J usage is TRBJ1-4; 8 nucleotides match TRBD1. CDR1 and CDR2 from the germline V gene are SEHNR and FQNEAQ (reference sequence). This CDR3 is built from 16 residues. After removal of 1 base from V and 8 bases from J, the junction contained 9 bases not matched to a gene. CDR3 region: CASSLGQGPATEKLFF. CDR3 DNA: TGTGCCAGCAGCTTAGGACAGGGGCCCGCAACCGAAAAACTGTTTTTT.

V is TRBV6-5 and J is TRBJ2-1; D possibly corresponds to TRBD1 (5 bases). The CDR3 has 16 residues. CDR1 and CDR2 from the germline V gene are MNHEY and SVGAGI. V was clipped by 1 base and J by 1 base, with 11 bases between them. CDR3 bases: TGTGCCAGCAGTTACTGGGGCGGATCATCCTACAATGAGCAGTTCTTC. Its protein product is CASSYWGGSSYNEQFF.

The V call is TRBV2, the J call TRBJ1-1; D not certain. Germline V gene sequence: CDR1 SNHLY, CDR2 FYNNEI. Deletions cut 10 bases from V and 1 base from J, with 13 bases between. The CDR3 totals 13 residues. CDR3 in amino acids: CATLGVRNTEAFF. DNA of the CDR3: TGTGCCACACTCGGGGTCCGGAACACTGAAGCTTTCTTT.

For the CDR3, the DNA is TGTGCCAGCAGCTTGGCGGTCTACAGTGCGAACACTGAAGCTTTCTTT. Translating it yields CASSLAVYSANTEAFF. This chain joins TRBV5-8 and TRBJ1-1; no reliable D call. Germline V gene lookup returns CDR1 SGHTS and CDR2 YDEGEE. V shed 0 bases and J shed 1 base, with 13 bases lying between them. The CDR3 is 16 amino acids.

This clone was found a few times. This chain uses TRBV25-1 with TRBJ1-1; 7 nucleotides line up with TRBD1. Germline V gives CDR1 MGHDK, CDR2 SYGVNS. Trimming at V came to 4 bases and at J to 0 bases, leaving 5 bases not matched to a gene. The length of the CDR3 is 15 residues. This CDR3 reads CASSASTGMNTEAFF. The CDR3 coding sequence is TGTGCCAGCAGTGCCTCGACAGGGATGAACACTGAAGCTTTCTTT.

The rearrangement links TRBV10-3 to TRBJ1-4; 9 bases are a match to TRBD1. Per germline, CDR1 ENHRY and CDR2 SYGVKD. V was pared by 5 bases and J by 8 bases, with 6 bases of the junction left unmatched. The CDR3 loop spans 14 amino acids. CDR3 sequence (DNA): TGTGCCATCAGTACCGGGACAGGGAACGAAAAACTGTTTTTT. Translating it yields CAISTGTGNEKLFF.

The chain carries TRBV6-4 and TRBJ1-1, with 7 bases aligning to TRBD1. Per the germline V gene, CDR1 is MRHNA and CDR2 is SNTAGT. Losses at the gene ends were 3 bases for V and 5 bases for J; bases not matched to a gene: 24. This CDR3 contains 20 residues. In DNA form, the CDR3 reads TGTGCCAGCAGTGAATTCGGGCCCTCCCAGGGGGGTTTCAGGAGTACTGAAGCTTTCTTT. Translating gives CASSEFGPSQGGFRSTEAFF.